The entry that follows covers one TCR beta chain sequence. The antigen is not known. CDR3 length: 14 residues. The germline V gene has CDR1 MNHEY and CDR2 SVGAGI. With 2 bases removed from V and 2 bases from J, the gap between germline ends came to 9 bases. The data are from a study of shared clonotypes between healthy human individuals. Study background: Every donor yielded three CD4 naive, three CD4 memory, two CD8 naive and one CD8 memory plate.

In the authors' methods: ImmunoSEQ supplied junction-only sequences lacking quality scores, so filtering was different. The method was immunoSEQ multiplex PCR; TCRdb's version includes in-frame clones alone and lacks a portion of them. The V and J calls and clone size were taken over from that table, and D and trimming were inferred from the DNA. Among about 2.1 million clones listed, roughly 91% were seen once. Study outcomes and limitations: Incomplete sequencing of sorted subsets was indicated by rarefaction despite large depth.

Naive CD8 cells were CD45RO-negative, positively selected for CCR7, excluding terminally differentiated effector memory CD45RA+ cells. The TCR originated in a man younger than 35 in good health. Some clones in this sample may be carry-over from other donors' samples. Sequencing was carried out using naive CD8+ T cells from PBMCs. This chain joins TRBV6-5 and TRBJ1-1, with a weak D call TRBD1 (6 bases). CDR3 sequence reads: CASSYPGQNTEAFF. The CDR3 DNA reads TGTGCCAGCAGTTACCCGGGACAAAACACTGAAGCTTTCTTT.